This T cell receptor (beta chain) emerged from a study of shared clonotypes between healthy human individuals. The CDR3 length is 16 residues. Deletions cut 3 bases from V and 0 bases from J, with 13 bases between. Germline V gene data show CDR1 as LNHDA and CDR2 as SQIVND (reference sequence). Sequenced by immunoSEQ multiplex PCR; TCRdb stores in-frame clones only, minus some. The sample records approximately 500,000 clones, almost 80% being singletons. In its sample, this clone was seen many times. All donors qualified as healthy HIV-negative adults and had experienced no recent acute infections or vaccinations.

The chain combines TRBV19 with TRBJ2-3; D is ambiguous. The receptor comes from a woman aged 40-49 years in good health. Some clones in this sample may be carry-over from other donors' samples. The sample consisted of PBMCs. The CDR3 is CASSIPSIGSTDTQYF. Written as DNA, the CDR3 is TGTGCCAGTAGTATTCCCAGCATAGGTAGCACAGATACGCAGTATTTT.